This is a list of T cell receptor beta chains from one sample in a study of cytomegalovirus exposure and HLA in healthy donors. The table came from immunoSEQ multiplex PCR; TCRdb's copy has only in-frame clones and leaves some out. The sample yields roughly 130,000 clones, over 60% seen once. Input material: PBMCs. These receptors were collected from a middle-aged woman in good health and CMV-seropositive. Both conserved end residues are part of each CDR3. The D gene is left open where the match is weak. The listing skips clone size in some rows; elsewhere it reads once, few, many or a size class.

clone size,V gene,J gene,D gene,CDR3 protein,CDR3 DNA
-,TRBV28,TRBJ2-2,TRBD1,CASNLGGQGGELFF,TGTGCCAGCAACCTAGGGGGCCAGGGGGGGGAGCTGTTTTTT
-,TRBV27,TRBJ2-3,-,CASSESSGTDTQYF,TGTGCCAGCAGCGAGTCTAGCGGCACAGATACGCAGTATTTT
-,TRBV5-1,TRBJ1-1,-,CASSSDWNTEAFF,TGCGCCAGCAGCTCCGACTGGAACACTGAAGCTTTCTTT
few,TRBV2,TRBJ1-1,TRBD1,CASGGDRANTEAFF,TGTGCCAGCGGGGGAGACAGGGCGAACACTGAAGCTTTCTTT
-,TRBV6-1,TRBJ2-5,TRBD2,CASSEPSGRAGTQYF,TGTGCCAGCAGTGAGCCTAGCGGGAGGGCTGGGACCCAGTACTTC
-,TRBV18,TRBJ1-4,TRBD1,CASSPRQGGKEKLFF,TGTGCCAGCTCACCACGACAGGGTGGGAAGGAAAAACTGTTTTTT
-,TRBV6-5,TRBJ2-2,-,CASSSRATGELFF,TGTGCCAGCAGCTCCCGCGCCACCGGGGAGCTGTTTTTT
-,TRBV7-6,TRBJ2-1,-,CASSFQQGSYNEQFF,TGTGCCAGCAGCTTCCAACAGGGCTCCTACAATGAGCAGTTCTTC
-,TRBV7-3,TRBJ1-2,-,CASSLNQGPVGYTF,TGTGCCAGCAGCCTTAATCAGGGTCCGGTGGGCTACACCTTC
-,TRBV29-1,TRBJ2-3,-,CSVEDRIDRQAIDTQYF,TGCAGCGTTGAAGATCGGATCGATAGACAGGCTATTGATACGCAGTATTTT
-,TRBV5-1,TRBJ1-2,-,CASSSRGDGYTF,TGCGCCAGCAGCTCCCGGGGTGATGGCTACACCTTC
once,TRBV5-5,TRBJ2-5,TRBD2,CATSYSGNYQETQYF,TGTGCCACCTCTTACAGCGGGAATTACCAAGAGACCCAGTACTTC
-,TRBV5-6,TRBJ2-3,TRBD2,CASSLGTGGLGDTQYF,TGTGCCAGCAGCTTGGGGACGGGAGGGCTGGGAGATACGCAGTATTTT
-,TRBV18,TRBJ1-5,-,CASSPSPSPGNSRVGQPQHF,TGTGCCAGCTCACCAAGCCCAAGTCCCGGGAATAGTCGGGTGGGTCAGCCCCAGCATTTT
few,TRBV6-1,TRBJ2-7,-,CASSARRGRGALGEQYF,TGTGCCAGCAGTGCGCGTAGGGGGAGAGGGGCTCTTGGCGAGCAGTACTTC
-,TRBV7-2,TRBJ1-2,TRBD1,CASSSQTGNYGYPF,TGTGCCAGCAGTTCCCAGACAGGGAACTATGGCTACCCCTTC
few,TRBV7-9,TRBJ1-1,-,CASSPNYQTVNTEAFF,TGTGCCAGCAGCCCAAACTACCAGACAGTGAACACTGAAGCTTTCTTT
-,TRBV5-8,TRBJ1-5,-,CASSTSSPGQPQHF,TGTGCCAGCAGCACTTCAAGTCCTGGTCAGCCCCAGCATTTT
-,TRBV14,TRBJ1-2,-,CASSQGHLYGYTF,TGTGCCAGCAGCCAAGGACACCTCTATGGCTACACCTTC
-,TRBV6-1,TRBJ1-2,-,CASSEARGYGYTF,TGTGCCAGCAGTGAAGCGAGAGGGTATGGCTACACCTTC
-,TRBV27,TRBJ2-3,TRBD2,CASSGTSGRLSTDTQYF,TGTGCCAGCAGCGGGACTAGCGGGAGGCTGAGCACAGATACGCAGTATTTT
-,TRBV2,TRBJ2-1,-,CASSDQGHEQFF,TGTGCCAGCAGTGACCAGGGCCATGAGCAGTTCTTC
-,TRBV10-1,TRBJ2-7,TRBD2,CASSEGLAVAYEQYF,TGCGCCAGCAGCGAGGGACTAGCGGTCGCCTACGAGCAGTACTTC
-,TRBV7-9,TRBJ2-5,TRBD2,CASSLGAGGSQETQYF,TGTGCCAGCAGCTTAGGAGCGGGGGGTTCCCAAGAGACCCAGTACTTC
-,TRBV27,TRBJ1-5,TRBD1,CASSLQGDQPQHF,TGTGCCAGCAGTTTACAGGGGGATCAGCCCCAGCATTTT
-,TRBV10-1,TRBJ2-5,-,CASSRLRGETQYF,TGCGCCAGCTCCCGATTAAGGGGAGAGACCCAGTACTTC